This T cell receptor (beta chain) was captured by sequencing in a study of T-cell reconstitution after alpha-beta-depleted transplantation in children. General study results and limits: Newly produced T cells mostly provided counts and TCRbeta diversity after one year, as hyperexpanded clones declined. Surviving thymic progenitors and recipient T cells were the source of high TCRbeta diversity at day 60 in some patients. By about two months after transplant, alpha-beta T cells reportedly arose from several hundred graft clones that had expanded.

This clonotype has a handful of counts. The antigen is unknown. TCRbeta library preparation incorporated unique molecular identifiers. Each CDR3 protein gets one entry after TCRdb re-called the PCR reads with MiXCR. The repertoire has 490,000 or so distinct CDR3 sequences, under 12% of them found once; the top ten carry 2% to 2.5%. The CDR3 length is 15 residues. Per the germline V gene, CDR1 is LNHDA and CDR2 is SQIVND (reference sequence). V was pared by 2 bases and J by 3 bases, with 11 bases between. The receptor comes from a child aged 2 to 10 with inherited bone marrow failure, due to receive a stem cell transplant. V gene TRBV19 combines with J gene TRBJ1-5; a possible D gene is TRBD1 (5 bases). Here the sequenced sample was PBMCs, taken before TCRalphabeta/CD19-depleted stem cell transplant. CDR3 nucleotide sequence: TGTGCCAGTAGTATAACGGGGCAGCTCAATCAGCCCCAGCATTTT. This codes for CASSITGQLNQPQHF.